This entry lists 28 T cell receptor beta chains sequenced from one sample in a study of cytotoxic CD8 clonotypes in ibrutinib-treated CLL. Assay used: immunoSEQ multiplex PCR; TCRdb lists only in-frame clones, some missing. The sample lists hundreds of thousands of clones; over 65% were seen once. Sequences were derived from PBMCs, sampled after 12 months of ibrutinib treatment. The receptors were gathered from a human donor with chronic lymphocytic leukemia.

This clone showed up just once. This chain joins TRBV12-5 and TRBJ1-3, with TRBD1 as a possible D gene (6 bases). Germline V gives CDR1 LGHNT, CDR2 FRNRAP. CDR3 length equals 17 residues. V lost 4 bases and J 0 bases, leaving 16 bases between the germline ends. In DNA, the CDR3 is TGTGCTAGTGGTTCAAAAAGACAGGTCTTCTCTGGAAACACCATATATTTT. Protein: CASGSKRQVFSGNTIYF.

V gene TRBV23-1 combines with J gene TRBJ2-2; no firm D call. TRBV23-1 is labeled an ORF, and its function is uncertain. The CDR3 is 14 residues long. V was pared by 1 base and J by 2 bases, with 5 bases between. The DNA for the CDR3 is TGCGCCAGCAGTCAATTCCTAAACACCGGGGAGCTGTTTTTT. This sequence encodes CASSQFLNTGELFF.

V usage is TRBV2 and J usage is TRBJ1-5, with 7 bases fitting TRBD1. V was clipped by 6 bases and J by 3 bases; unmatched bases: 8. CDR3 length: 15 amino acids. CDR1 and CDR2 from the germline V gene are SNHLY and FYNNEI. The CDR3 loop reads CASSTDRAVNQPQHF. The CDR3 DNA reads TGTGCCAGCAGCACCGACAGGGCGGTCAATCAGCCCCAGCATTTT.

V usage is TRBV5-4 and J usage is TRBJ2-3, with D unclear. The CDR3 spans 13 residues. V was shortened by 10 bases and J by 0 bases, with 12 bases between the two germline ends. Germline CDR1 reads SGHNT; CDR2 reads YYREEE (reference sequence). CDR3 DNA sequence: TGTGCCTATACCCCCCCAAGCACAGATACGCAGTATTTT. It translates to CAYTPPSTDTQYF.

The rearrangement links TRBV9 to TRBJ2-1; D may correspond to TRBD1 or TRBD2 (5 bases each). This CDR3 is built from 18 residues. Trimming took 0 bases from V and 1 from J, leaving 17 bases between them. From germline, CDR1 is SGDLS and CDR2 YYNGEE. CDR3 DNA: TGTGCCAGCAGCGTAGGAGGTGTAGCGAGGGGTTCCTACAATGAGCAGTTCTTC. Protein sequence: CASSVGGVARGSYNEQFF.

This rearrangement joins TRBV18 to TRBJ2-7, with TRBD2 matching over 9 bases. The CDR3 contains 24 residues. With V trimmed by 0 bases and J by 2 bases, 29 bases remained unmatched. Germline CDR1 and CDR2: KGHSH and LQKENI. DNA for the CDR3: TGTGCCAGCTCACCACCGTATGTCCCCTTCGCGGTAGCGGGAGAAAAGGCGGGTACCTACGAGCAGTACTTC. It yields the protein CASSPPYVPFAVAGEKAGTYEQYF.

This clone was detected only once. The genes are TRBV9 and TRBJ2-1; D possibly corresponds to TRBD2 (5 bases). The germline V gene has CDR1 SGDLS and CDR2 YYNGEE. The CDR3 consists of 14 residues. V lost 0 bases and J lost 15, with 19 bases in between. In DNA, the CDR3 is TGTGCCAGCAGCGTAGCCCCCCTATCAGGAGGCCTGTTCTTC. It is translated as CASSVAPLSGGLFF.

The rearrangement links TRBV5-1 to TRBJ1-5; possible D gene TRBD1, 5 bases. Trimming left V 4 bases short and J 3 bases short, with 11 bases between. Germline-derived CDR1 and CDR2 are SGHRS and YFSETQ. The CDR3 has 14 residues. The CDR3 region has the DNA TGCGCCAGCAGCGCCGACAGTTACAATCAGCCCCAGCATTTT. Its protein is CASSADSYNQPQHF.

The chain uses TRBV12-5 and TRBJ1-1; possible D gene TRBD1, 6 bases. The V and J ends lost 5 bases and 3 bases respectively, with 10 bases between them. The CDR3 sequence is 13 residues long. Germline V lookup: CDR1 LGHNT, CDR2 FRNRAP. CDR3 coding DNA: TGTGCTAGTGGTCAGGGGCGCGACACTGAAGCTTTCTTT. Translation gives CASGQGRDTEAFF. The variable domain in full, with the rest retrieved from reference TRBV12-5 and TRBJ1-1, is DARVTQTPRHKVTEMGQEVTMRCQPILGHNTVFWYRQTMMQGLELLAYFRNRAPLDDSGMPKDRFSAEMPDATLATLKIQPSEPRDSAVYFCASGQGRDTEAFFGQGTRLTVV.

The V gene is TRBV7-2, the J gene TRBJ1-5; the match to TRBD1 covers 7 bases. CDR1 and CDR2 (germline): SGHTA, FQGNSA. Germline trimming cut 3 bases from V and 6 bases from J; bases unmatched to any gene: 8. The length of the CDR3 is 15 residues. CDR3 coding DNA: TGTGCCAGCAGCTTTCGGGACAGAGAGAGTCAGCCCCAGCATTTT. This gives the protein CASSFRDRESQPQHF. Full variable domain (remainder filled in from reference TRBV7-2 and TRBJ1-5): GAGVSQSPSNKVTEKGKDVELRCDPISGHTALYWYRQSLGQGLEFLIYFQGNSAPDKSGLPSDRFSAERTGGSVSTLTIQRTQQEDSAVYLCASSFRDRESQPQHFGDGTRLSIL.

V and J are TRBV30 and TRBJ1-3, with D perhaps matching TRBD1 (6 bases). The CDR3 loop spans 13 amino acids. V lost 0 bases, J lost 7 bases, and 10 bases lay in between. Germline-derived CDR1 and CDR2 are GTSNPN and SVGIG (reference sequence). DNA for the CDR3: TGTGCCTGGAGTGTACAGGGAAGGAACACCATATATTTT. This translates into CAWSVQGRNTIYF. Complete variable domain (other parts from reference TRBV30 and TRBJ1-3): SQTIHQWPATLVQPVGSPLSLECTVEGTSNPNLYWYRQAAGRGLQLLFYSVGIGQISSEVPQNLSASRPQDRQFILSSKKLLLSDSGFYLCAWSVQGRNTIYFGEGSWLTVV.

CDR3 residues: CSVVLGFGTEAFF. The CDR3, as DNA: TGCAGCGTTGTTCTGGGATTCGGGACTGAAGCTTTCTTT. The rearrangement uses TRBV29-1 and TRBJ1-1; no definite D call. The ends were cut back, 4 bases at V and 5 bases at J, with 14 bases in the middle. Per germline, CDR1 SQVTM and CDR2 ANQGSEA. The CDR3 is 13 residues long.

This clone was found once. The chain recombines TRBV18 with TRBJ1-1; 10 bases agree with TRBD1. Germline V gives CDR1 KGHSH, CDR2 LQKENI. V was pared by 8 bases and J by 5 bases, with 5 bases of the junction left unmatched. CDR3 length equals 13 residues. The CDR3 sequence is CASNRDRGTEAFF. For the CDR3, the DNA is TGTGCCAGCAACCGGGACAGGGGTACTGAAGCTTTCTTT.

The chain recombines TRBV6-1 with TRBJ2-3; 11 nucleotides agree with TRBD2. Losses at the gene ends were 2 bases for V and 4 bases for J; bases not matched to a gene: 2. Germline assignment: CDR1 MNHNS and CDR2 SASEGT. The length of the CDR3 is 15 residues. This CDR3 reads CASSELAGGPDTQYF. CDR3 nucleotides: TGTGCCAGCAGTGAATTAGCGGGAGGGCCAGATACGCAGTATTTT.

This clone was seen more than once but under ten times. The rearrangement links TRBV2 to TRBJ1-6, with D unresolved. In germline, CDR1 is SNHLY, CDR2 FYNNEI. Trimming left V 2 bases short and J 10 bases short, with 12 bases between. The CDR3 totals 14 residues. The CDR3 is CASSESGDRSPLHF. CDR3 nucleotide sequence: TGTGCCAGCAGTGAAAGCGGGGATCGATCACCCCTCCACTTT.

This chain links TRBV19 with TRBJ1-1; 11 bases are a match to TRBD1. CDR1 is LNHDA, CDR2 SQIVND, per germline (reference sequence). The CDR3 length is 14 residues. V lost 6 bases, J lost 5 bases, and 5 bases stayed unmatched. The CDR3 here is CASSTRDRGTEAFF. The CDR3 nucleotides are TGTGCCAGTAGCACCCGGGACAGGGGGACTGAAGCTTTCTTT.

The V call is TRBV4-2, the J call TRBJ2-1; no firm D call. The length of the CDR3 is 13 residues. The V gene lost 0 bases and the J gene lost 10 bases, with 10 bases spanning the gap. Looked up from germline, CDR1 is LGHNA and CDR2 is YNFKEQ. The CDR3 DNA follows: TGTGCCAGCAGCCAAGATTCGGCGCGGGAGCAGTTCTTC. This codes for CASSQDSAREQFF.

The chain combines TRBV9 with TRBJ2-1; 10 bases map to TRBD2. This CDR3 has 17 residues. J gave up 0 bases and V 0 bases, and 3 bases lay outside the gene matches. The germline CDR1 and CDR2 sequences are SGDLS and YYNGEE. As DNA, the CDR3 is TGTGCCAGCAGCGTAGGGACTAGCGGTGACTCCTACAATGAGCAGTTCTTC. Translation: CASSVGTSGDSYNEQFF.

CDR3 sequence reads: CSVESHYEQFF. CDR3 DNA: TGCAGCGTTGAGTCGCATTATGAGCAGTTCTTC. This chain joins TRBV29-1 and TRBJ2-1, with D uncertain. Trimming took 3 bases from V and 8 from J, leaving 8 bases between them. The germline V gene has CDR1 SQVTM and CDR2 ANQGSEA. There are 11 residues in the CDR3.

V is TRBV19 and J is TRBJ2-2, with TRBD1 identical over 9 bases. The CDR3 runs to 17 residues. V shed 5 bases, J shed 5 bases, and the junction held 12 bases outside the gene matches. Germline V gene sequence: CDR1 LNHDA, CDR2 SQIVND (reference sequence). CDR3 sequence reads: CASSPSAGQGGTGELFF. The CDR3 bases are TGTGCCAGTAGTCCTAGTGCGGGACAGGGTGGGACCGGGGAGCTGTTTTTT.

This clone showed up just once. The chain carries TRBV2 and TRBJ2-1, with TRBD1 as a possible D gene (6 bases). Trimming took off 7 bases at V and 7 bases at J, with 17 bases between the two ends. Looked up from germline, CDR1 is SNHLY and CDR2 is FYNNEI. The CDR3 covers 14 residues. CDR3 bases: TGTGCCAGCATCAACAGGGATTCCAGAAATGAGCAGTTCTTC. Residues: CASINRDSRNEQFF.

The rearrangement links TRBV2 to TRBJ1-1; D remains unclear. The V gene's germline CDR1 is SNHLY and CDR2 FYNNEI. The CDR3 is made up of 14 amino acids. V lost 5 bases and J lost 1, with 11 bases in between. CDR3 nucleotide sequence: TGTGCCAGCAGTTTGAGGCGGTGGAACACTGAAGCTTTCTTT. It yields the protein CASSLRRWNTEAFF.

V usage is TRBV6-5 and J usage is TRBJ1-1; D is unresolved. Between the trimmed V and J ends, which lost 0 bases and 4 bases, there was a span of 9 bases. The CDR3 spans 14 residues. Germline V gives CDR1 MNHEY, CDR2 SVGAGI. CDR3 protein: CASSYSTWGTEAFF. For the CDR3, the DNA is TGTGCCAGCAGTTACTCGACGTGGGGCACTGAAGCTTTCTTT.

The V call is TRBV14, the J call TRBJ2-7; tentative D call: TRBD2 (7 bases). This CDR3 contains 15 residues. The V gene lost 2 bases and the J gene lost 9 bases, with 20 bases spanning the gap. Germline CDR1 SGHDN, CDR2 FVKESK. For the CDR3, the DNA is TGTGCCAGCAGCCAAAGGGGGGGAAGGACCCTCCGGCAGTACTTC. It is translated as CASSQRGGRTLRQYF.

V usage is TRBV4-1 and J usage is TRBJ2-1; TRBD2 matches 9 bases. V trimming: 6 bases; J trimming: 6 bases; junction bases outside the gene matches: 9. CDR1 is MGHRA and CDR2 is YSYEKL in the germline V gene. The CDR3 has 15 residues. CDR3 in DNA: TGCGCCAGCAGTTCGAATAGCGGGGGCGGCAATGAGCAGTTCTTC. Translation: CASSSNSGGGNEQFF.

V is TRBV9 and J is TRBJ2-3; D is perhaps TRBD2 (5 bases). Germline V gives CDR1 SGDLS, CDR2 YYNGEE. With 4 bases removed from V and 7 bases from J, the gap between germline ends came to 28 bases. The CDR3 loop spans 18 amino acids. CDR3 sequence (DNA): TGTGCCAGCAGCTTCACCCCAGAGGGTTTCATCAGTCCCCATACGCAGTATTTT. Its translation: CASSFTPEGFISPHTQYF.

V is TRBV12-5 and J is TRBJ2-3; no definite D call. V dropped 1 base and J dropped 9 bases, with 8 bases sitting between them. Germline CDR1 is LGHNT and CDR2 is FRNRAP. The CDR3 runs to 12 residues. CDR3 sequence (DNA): TGTGCTAGTGGTTTGGATTTATTAACGCAGTATTTT. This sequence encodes CASGLDLLTQYF. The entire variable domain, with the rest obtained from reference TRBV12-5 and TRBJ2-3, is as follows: DARVTQTPRHKVTEMGQEVTMRCQPILGHNTVFWYRQTMMQGLELLAYFRNRAPLDDSGMPKDRFSAEMPDATLATLKIQPSEPRDSAVYFCASGLDLLTQYFGPGTRLTVL.

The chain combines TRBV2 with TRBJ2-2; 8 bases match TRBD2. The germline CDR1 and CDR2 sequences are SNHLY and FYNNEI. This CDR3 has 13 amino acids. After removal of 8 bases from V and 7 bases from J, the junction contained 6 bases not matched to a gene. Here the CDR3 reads CASWDSGVGELFF. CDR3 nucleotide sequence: TGTGCCAGCTGGGATAGCGGGGTCGGGGAGCTGTTTTTT.